The text below deals with one T cell receptor beta chain. TCRdb passed the 5' RACE reads through MiXCR, listing each CDR3 protein once. The sample gives fewer than 85,000 distinct CDR3 sequences, under 15% of which show up once; roughly 1.3% is in the top ten. The sample originates from a study of early T cells in non-severe SARS-CoV-2 infection. This clonotype originated in an adult who was a healthcare worker with PCR-confirmed SARS-CoV-2 infection or an uninfected control (not recorded which). The sequencing sample was made of whole blood.

The CDR3 here is CASGTGADTGELFF. For the CDR3, the DNA is TGTGCCAGCGGGACAGGGGCGGACACCGGGGAGCTGTTTTTT. This rearrangement joins TRBV6-2 or TRBV6-3 to TRBJ2-2; TRBD1 matches 10 bases. The CDR3 length is 14 residues. Trimming took 8 bases from V and 3 from J; bases not matched to a gene: 3. CDR1 and CDR2 (germline): MNHEY, SVGEGT.